The 14 T cell receptor beta chains listed next were all sequenced from one sample in a study of identical twins. A single record per CDR3 protein comes from TCRdb applying MiXCR to the 5' RACE reads. The table includes around 280,000 distinct CDR3 sequences, approximately 8.5% detected once. This same sample was also taken into another study, of yellow fever vaccine responses in identical twins.

Source material: memory (CD45RO+) T cells sorted from blood. The receptors originated from a young woman in good health.

Of note for this clonotype: A much bigger clone sits one base away, suggesting this may be a read error. The genes are TRBV5-1 and TRBJ2-3, with D unresolved. CDR1 SGHRS and CDR2 YFSETQ come from the germline V gene. The CDR3 covers 14 residues. V was clipped by 0 bases and J by 1 base, with 6 bases between them. CDR3 bases: TGCGCCAGCAGCTTGGTCGAGGGCACAGATACGCAGTATTTT. Encoded protein: CASSLVEGTDTQYF.

Ten or more counts support this clonotype. The V gene is TRBV7-2, the J gene TRBJ2-3; 9 bases match TRBD2. V shed 3 bases, J shed 3 bases, and the junction held 4 bases outside the gene matches. Germline CDR1 is SGHTA and CDR2 is FQGNSA. This CDR3 contains 15 residues. CDR3 region: CASSFLAGRTDTQYF. The CDR3 nucleotides read TGTGCCAGCAGCTTTCTAGCGGGGAGGACAGATACGCAGTATTTT.

The chain joins TRBV4-1 to TRBJ1-3; D might be TRBD1 (6 bases). Between the trimmed V and J ends, which lost 1 base and 4 bases, there was a span of 11 bases. The germline gives CDR1 MGHRA, CDR2 YSYEKL. There are 15 residues in the CDR3. The CDR3 bases are TGCGCCAGCAGCCAAGCCCCGGGACACGGAAACACCATATATTTT. Translated, it gives CASSQAPGHGNTIYF.

This clonotype was counted only a few times. This rearrangement joins TRBV3-1 to TRBJ1-2; D remains unclear. Germline CDR1 reads LGHDT; CDR2 reads YNNKEL (reference sequence). V shed 0 bases and J shed 8 bases, with 16 bases lying between them. This CDR3 region has 15 residues. DNA for the CDR3: TGTGCCAGCAGCCAAGAAACCTCCCCAACCGGGGGCTACACCTTC. This codes for CASSQETSPTGGYTF.

This clonotype was seen many times. This sequence joins TRBV13 and TRBJ2-1, with 11 nucleotides matching TRBD2. Germline CDR1 is PRHDT and CDR2 is FYEKMQ (reference sequence). Trimming removed 5 bases from V and 3 bases from J; junction bases left unmatched: 9. The CDR3 consists of 17 residues. The CDR3 loop reads CASSRGGLAAGYNEQFF. CDR3 coding DNA: TGTGCCAGCAGCCGGGGGGGACTAGCGGCAGGCTACAATGAGCAGTTCTTC.

This clonotype has a count of ten or more. The J gene is TRBJ1-6, the V gene TRBV5-1; maybe TRBD1 (6 bases). CDR3 length equals 15 residues. V was clipped by 4 bases and J by 5 bases, with 13 bases between them. Germline values: CDR1 SGHRS, CDR2 YFSETQ. CDR3 coding DNA: TGCGCCAGCAGCCTCCAGGGGTCTAATAATTCACCCCTCCACTTT. Encoded protein: CASSLQGSNNSPLHF.

This clonotype was counted ten times or more. V and J are TRBV7-2 and TRBJ1-6; no clear D gene. With 5 bases removed from V and 7 bases from J, the gap between germline ends came to 3 bases. The germline CDR1 and CDR2 sequences are SGHTA and FQGNSA. The CDR3 loop spans 11 amino acids. DNA for the CDR3: TGTGCCAGCAGCCACAATTCACCCCTCCACTTT. This encodes CASSHNSPLHF.

A few counts support this clonotype. DNA of the CDR3: TGTGCCAGCGAGACCAATAATTCACCCCTCCACTTT. Translating it yields CASETNNSPLHF. The rearrangement joins TRBV7-9 to TRBJ1-6; D is uncertain. This CDR3 has 12 amino acids. The V end was cut by 8 bases, the J end by 5 bases, with 7 bases between. Per the germline V gene, CDR1 is SEHNR and CDR2 is FQNEAQ (reference sequence).

This clonotype showed up many times. This chain joins TRBV12-3 or TRBV12-4 and TRBJ2-3, with D possibly TRBD1 on 6 matching bases. Trimming took off 5 bases at V and 2 bases at J, with 14 bases between the two ends. The CDR3 extends over 15 amino acids. The CDR3 loop reads CASSPQGSYTDTQYF. CDR3 DNA sequence: TGTGCCAGCAGTCCACAGGGTAGCTACACAGATACGCAGTATTTT.

This clonotype was observed a handful of times. The rearrangement uses TRBV2 and TRBJ2-5, with 8 bases lining up with TRBD2. The germline gives CDR1 SNHLY, CDR2 FYNNEI. J was trimmed by 1 base and V by 6 bases; bases with no gene match: 7. This CDR3 has 15 amino acids. The CDR3 here is CASSDSGTTQETQYF. The DNA for the CDR3 is TGTGCCAGCAGCGATAGCGGGACGACCCAAGAGACCCAGTACTTC.

This rearrangement joins TRBV3-1 to TRBJ2-7; D uncertain. Between the trimmed V and J ends, which lost 4 bases and 6 bases, there was a span of 16 bases. Germline CDR1 and CDR2: LGHDT and YNNKEL (reference sequence). CDR3 length: 14 residues. CDR3 region: CASSPSAAVSEQYV. In DNA form, the CDR3 reads TGTGCCAGCAGCCCATCGGCGGCGGTATCCGAGCAGTACGTC.

This clonotype was counted a few times. The rearrangement links TRBV18 to TRBJ2-2; 10 bases map to TRBD1. The CDR3 is 19 residues long. The J segment lost 4 bases and the V segment lost 2 bases, leaving 13 bases of the junction unmatched. CDR1 and CDR2 from the germline V gene are KGHSH and LQKENI. Here the CDR3 DNA reads TGTGCCAGCTCACCATTCCCGGACAGGGGGATTCGTGGCACCGGGGAGCTGTTTTTT. This translates into CASSPFPDRGIRGTGELFF.

The sample holds a few counts of this clonotype. The V call is TRBV9, the J call TRBJ1-2; 7 bases line up with TRBD1. The CDR3 is made up of 17 amino acids. The germline V gene encodes CDR1 SGDLS and CDR2 YYNGEE. Trimming at V came to 3 bases and at J to 5 bases, leaving 16 bases not matched to a gene. The CDR3 nucleotides read TGTGCCAGCAGCGACCCACCGGGTTCGGGACAGATATATGGCTACACCTTC. Translated, it gives CASSDPPGSGQIYGYTF.

Only a few counts were recorded for this clonotype. The rearrangement uses TRBV4-1 and TRBJ2-1, with 10 bases lining up with TRBD2. The CDR3 runs 15 residues. V shed 0 bases and J 9 bases; nucleotides not matched to a gene: 5. Germline V gives CDR1 MGHRA, CDR2 YSYEKL. CDR3 coding DNA: TGCGCCAGCAGCCAAGACCTAGCGGGAGCGGTTGAGCAGTTCTTC. Protein product: CASSQDLAGAVEQFF.